The 25 T cell receptor beta chains below were found in one sample sequenced in a study of response to subunit inactivated influenza vaccine. From the RT-PCR reads, TCRdb called clonotypes with MiXCR, one entry per CDR3 protein. The data hold about 480,000 distinct CDR3 sequences, with 10% to 15% observed a single time. The sequencing used PBMCs from blood, collected 45 days after vaccination. These receptors originate from a man between 50 and 59 years old who received an inactivated influenza vaccine.

This clonotype showed up just a few times. The J gene is TRBJ1-6, the V gene TRBV12-3 or TRBV12-4; possible D gene TRBD1, 6 bases. V was cut by 5 bases and J by 6 bases, with 14 bases left in between. The CDR3 extends over 15 amino acids. The CDR3 region has the DNA TGTGCCAGCAGTGGGCTCGCCAGGGGTAATTCACCCCTCCACTTT. Its protein product is CASSGLARGNSPLHF.

The chain uses TRBV11-2 and TRBJ1-1, with a tentative D call TRBD1 (5 bases). Trimming took 0 bases from V and 8 from J, leaving 22 bases between them. Germline lookup yields CDR1 SGHAT and CDR2 FQNNGV. There are 17 residues in the CDR3. The CDR3 sequence: CASSLDPRTPYKSEAFF. The CDR3 nucleotides read TGTGCCAGCAGCTTAGATCCTCGGACACCCTACAAGTCAGAAGCTTTCTTT.

This clonotype was found a few times. V is TRBV3-1 and J is TRBJ2-2; no firm D call. From germline, CDR1 is LGHDT and CDR2 YNNKEL (reference sequence). V lost 1 base and J 1 base, leaving 10 bases between the germline ends. The CDR3 is made up of 16 amino acids. The CDR3 nucleotides read TGTGCCAGCAGCCAAGCAGGCATTCTGAACACCGGGGAGCTGTTTTTT. It yields the protein CASSQAGILNTGELFF. The variable domain in full, with the rest retrieved from reference TRBV3-1 and TRBJ2-2, is DTAVSQTPKYLVTQMGNDKSIKCEQNLGHDTMYWYKQDSKKFLKIMFSYNNKELIINETVPNRFSPKSPDKAHLNLHINSLELGDSAVYFCASSQAGILNTGELFFGEGSRLTVL.

This clonotype has a handful of counts. The rearrangement uses TRBV14 and TRBJ2-5, with TRBD2 matching over 8 bases. The CDR3 is 17 amino acids. Germline loops: CDR1 SGHDN, CDR2 FVKESK. Trimming cost V 4 bases and J 3 bases; bases outside gene matches: 13. The CDR3 reads CASSPYPQRELKETQYF. The CDR3 bases are TGTGCCAGCAGCCCCTACCCCCAGCGGGAGTTGAAAGAGACCCAGTACTTC.

The V and J genes are TRBV5-6 and TRBJ2-7; 9 positions agree with TRBD2. The CDR3 covers 14 residues. The germline CDR1 and CDR2 sequences are SGHDT and YYEEEE. J gave up 7 bases and V 1 base, and 6 bases lay outside the gene matches. The CDR3 nucleotides read TGTGCCAGCAGCTTGCGCGGGAGGGCCTGGGAGCAGTACTTC. It is translated as CASSLRGRAWEQYF.

This clonotype was recorded a few times. V gene TRBV4-1 combines with J gene TRBJ2-3; 14 nucleotides agree with TRBD2. V trimming: 6 bases; J trimming: 2 bases; junction bases outside the gene matches: 4. The CDR3 totals 16 residues. CDR1 is MGHRA and CDR2 is YSYEKL in the germline V gene. CDR3 sequence (DNA): TGCGCCAGCAGTAAGGGACTAGCGGGGGCCACAGATACGCAGTATTTT. Protein product: CASSKGLAGATDTQYF.

The V and J genes are TRBV7-8 and TRBJ2-7; TRBD1 aligns across 9 bases. The CDR3 consists of 15 residues. The germline CDR1 and CDR2 sequences are SGHVS and FQNEAQ. V was clipped by 3 bases and J by 6 bases; unmatched bases: 9. This chain's CDR3 is CASSLRRDRDSEQYF. CDR3 nucleotide sequence: TGTGCCAGCAGCTTGCGCCGGGACAGGGACAGCGAGCAGTACTTC.

V gene TRBV11-2 combines with J gene TRBJ2-5; D is unclear. Germline-derived CDR1 and CDR2 are SGHAT and FQNNGV. V was trimmed by 2 bases and J by 0 bases, leaving 10 bases between them. There are 15 residues in the CDR3. The CDR3 nucleotides are TGTGCCAGCAGCTTAATCCAGCAGCACCAAGAGACCCAGTACTTC. Amino acid sequence: CASSLIQQHQETQYF.

This clonotype was recorded many times. The V call is TRBV12-3 or TRBV12-4, the J call TRBJ2-7; 10 bases align to TRBD1. V dropped 5 bases and J dropped 6; count of bases not matched to a gene: 13. The CDR3 extends over 16 amino acids. DNA of the CDR3: TGTGCCAGCAGTCCCGAGACCGGGACAGGGGTTTCCGAGCAGTACTTC. This gives the protein CASSPETGTGVSEQYF.

V and J are TRBV4-1 and TRBJ2-7, with a possible D match to TRBD1 (6 bases). The CDR3 is 15 amino acids. V shed 2 bases and J shed 6 bases, with 17 bases lying between them. Germline V gene data show CDR1 as MGHRA and CDR2 as YSYEKL. The DNA for the CDR3 is TGCGCCAGCAGCCAACAGGGGCCCACCATGGGCGAGCAGTACTTC. Its protein is CASSQQGPTMGEQYF.

This clonotype was picked up many times. The J gene is TRBJ2-1, the V gene TRBV6-5; 9 bases are shared with TRBD2. V dropped 2 bases and J dropped 2; count of bases not matched to a gene: 4. The germline CDR1 and CDR2 sequences are MNHEY and SVGAGI. CDR3 size: 16 residues. CDR3 sequence (DNA): TGTGCCAGCAGTTACGGGGGCGGGAGGGCCTACAATGAGCAGTTCTTC. The encoded protein is CASSYGGGRAYNEQFF.

In its sample, this clonotype was seen a few times. The chain uses TRBV12-3 or TRBV12-4 and TRBJ1-2; 7 positions agree with TRBD1. Trimming took 5 bases from V and 7 from J; bases not matched to a gene: 13. CDR3 length: 15 residues. The CDR3 loop reads CASSALRSGGSGYTF. The DNA of the CDR3 is TGTGCCAGCAGTGCGCTACGATCAGGGGGTAGTGGCTACACCTTC.

V and J are TRBV7-6 and TRBJ2-3, with 7 nucleotides matching TRBD1. This CDR3 is 14 amino acids long. Germline-derived CDR1 and CDR2 are SGHVS and FNYEAQ. V lost 1 base to trimming and J lost 4 bases; unmatched junction nucleotides: 2. CDR3 in DNA: TGTGCCAGCAGCTTAGAGACAGGGTCAGATACGCAGTATTTT. This codes for CASSLETGSDTQYF.

This clonotype showed up many times. One end of the junction varies from germline; a read error may be responsible. This chain uses TRBV5-1 with TRBJ2-1, with 12 bases aligning to TRBD2. The CDR3 covers 15 residues. Germline V CDR1 and CDR2: SGHRS, YFSETQ. CDR3 in amino acids: CASSLLAGGYNEQFF. The CDR3 coding sequence is TGTGCCAGCAGCTTGCTAGCGGGAGGGTACAATGAGCAGTTCTTC.

This clonotype was seen ten or more times. The chain links TRBV19 to TRBJ1-5, with D uncertain. The germline CDR1 and CDR2 sequences are LNHDA and SQIVND (reference sequence). Deletions cut 6 bases from V and 2 bases from J, with 5 bases between. This CDR3 has 12 residues. Written as DNA, the CDR3 is TGTGCCAGTAGACGGGGCAATCAGCCCCAGCATTTT. Protein: CASRRGNQPQHF.

This clonotype was counted at least ten times. This rearrangement joins TRBV5-6 to TRBJ1-6; D unresolved. Germline V gene lookup returns CDR1 SGHDT and CDR2 YYEEEE. The CDR3 has 16 amino acids. Trimming cost V 3 bases and J 10 bases, with 20 bases left between them. CDR3: CASSWAYLGQDSPLHF. The CDR3 nucleotides are TGTGCCAGCAGCTGGGCCTATCTAGGCCAAGACTCACCCCTCCACTTT.

The chain carries TRBV9 and TRBJ2-3, with TRBD2 identical over 15 bases. Germline V lookup: CDR1 SGDLS, CDR2 YYNGEE. The CDR3 covers 18 residues. With 4 bases clipped from V and 4 bases from J, the junction kept 10 bases outside the gene matches. CDR3 bases: TGTGCCAGCAGCCTGGGACTAGCGGGGGGTGGCTCATCAGATACGCAGTATTTT. Its protein product is CASSLGLAGGGSSDTQYF.

This clonotype was counted between two and nine times. This chain connects TRBV12-3 or TRBV12-4 to TRBJ2-1; 10 positions agree with TRBD2. After removal of 3 bases from V and 10 bases from J, the junction contained 9 bases not matched to a gene. CDR3 size: 15 residues. In nucleotides, the CDR3 is TGTGCCAGCAGTTTGAATAGCGGGGGGCCCATGGAGCAGTTCTTC. Protein sequence: CASSLNSGGPMEQFF.

V usage is TRBV11-2 and J usage is TRBJ2-1, with 8 bases identical to TRBD2. The CDR3 contains 18 residues. Germline V gives CDR1 SGHAT, CDR2 FQNNGV. With V trimmed by 7 bases and J by 7 bases, 21 bases remained unmatched. The CDR3 DNA sequence: TGTGCCAGCACCTTGTTAAGCGGGAGTTGGGGAGGGGCAAATGAGCAGTTCTTC. This encodes CASTLLSGSWGGANEQFF.

The chain employs TRBV11-2 and TRBJ2-7; the D gene could be TRBD1 or TRBD2 (6 bases each). Trimming shortened V by 0 bases and J by 4 bases, and 16 bases separated the two germline ends. Germline values: CDR1 SGHAT, CDR2 FQNNGV. The CDR3 runs to 16 residues. CDR3 coding DNA: TGTGCCAGCAGCTTAGATCATGGCGGGACAACATACGAGCAGTACTTC. Residues: CASSLDHGGTTYEQYF.

This clonotype was counted ten times or more. The chain couples TRBV12-3 or TRBV12-4 to TRBJ2-3, with 8 bases aligning to TRBD1. The CDR3 totals 12 residues. The V gene end was trimmed by 4 bases and the J gene end by 9 bases; junction bases not matched to a gene: 3. This CDR3 is CASSSRQGTQYF. CDR3 nucleotides: TGTGCCAGCAGTTCACGACAGGGGACGCAGTATTTT.

J is TRBJ2-5 and V is TRBV4-3; D assignment may be TRBD1 or TRBD2 (7 bases each). This CDR3 region has 16 residues. From germline, CDR1 is LGHNA and CDR2 YSLEER. Between the trimmed V and J ends, which lost 4 bases and 4 bases, there was a span of 19 bases. CDR3 DNA: TGCGCCAGCAGCCCAGGGGGGGGATCCTTTACAGAGACCCAGTACTTC. Its protein is CASSPGGGSFTETQYF.

The chain couples TRBV20-1 to TRBJ2-7; 9 bases line up with TRBD1. Germline loops: CDR1 DFQATT, CDR2 SNEGSKA (reference sequence). V was pared by 3 bases and J by 2 bases, with 8 bases of the junction left unmatched. This CDR3 has 15 residues. The CDR3 loop reads CSASRRDRVAYEQYF. Here the CDR3 DNA reads TGCAGTGCTAGTCGTCGGGACAGGGTGGCCTACGAGCAGTACTTC.

V gene TRBV28 combines with J gene TRBJ2-1; no clear D. V was cut by 6 bases and J by 0 bases, with 9 bases left in between. The length of the CDR3 is 14 residues. CDR1 MDHEN and CDR2 SYDVKM come from the germline V gene. DNA for the CDR3: TGTGCCAGCAGCCGCCGGAGCTCCTACAATGAGCAGTTCTTC. This translates into CASSRRSSYNEQFF.

This clonotype was observed at least ten times. In DNA, the CDR3 is TGCGCCAGCAGCTTGCCCAATCGTGAGCAGTTCTTC. It codes for CASSLPNREQFF. This chain connects TRBV5-1 to TRBJ2-1; D ambiguous. V was trimmed by 1 base and J by 9 bases, leaving 8 bases between them. The CDR3 sequence is 12 residues long. CDR1 SGHRS and CDR2 YFSETQ come from the germline V gene.